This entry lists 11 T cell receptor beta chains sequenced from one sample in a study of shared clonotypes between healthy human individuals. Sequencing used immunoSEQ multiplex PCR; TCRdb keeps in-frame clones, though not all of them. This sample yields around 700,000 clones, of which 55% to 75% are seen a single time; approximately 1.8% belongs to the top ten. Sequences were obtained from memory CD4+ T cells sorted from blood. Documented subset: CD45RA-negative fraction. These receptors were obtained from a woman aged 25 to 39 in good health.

CDR3 amino acids: CASSPNTGNDEKLFF. The CDR3 nucleotides read TGTGCCAGCTCACCCAACACGGGGAATGATGAAAAACTGTTTTTT. The chain recombines TRBV18 with TRBJ1-4, with D unclear. Germline CDR1 KGHSH, CDR2 LQKENI. This CDR3 region has 15 residues. The V gene lost 3 bases and the J gene lost 6 bases, with 14 bases spanning the gap.

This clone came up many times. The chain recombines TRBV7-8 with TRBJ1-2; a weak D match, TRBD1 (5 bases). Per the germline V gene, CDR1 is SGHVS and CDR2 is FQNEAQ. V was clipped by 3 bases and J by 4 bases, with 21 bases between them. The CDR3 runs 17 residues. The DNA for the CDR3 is TGTGCCAGCAGCTTGGTCTTTCGGACAACCCGAGGCTATGGCTACACCTTC. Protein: CASSLVFRTTRGYGYTF.

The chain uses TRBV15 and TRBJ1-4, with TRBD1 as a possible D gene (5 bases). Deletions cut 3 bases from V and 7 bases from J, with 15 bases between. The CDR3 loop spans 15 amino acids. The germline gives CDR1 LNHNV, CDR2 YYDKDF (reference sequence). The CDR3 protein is CATSSERGASEKLFF. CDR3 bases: TGTGCCACCAGCAGCGAGAGAGGGGCGAGTGAAAAACTGTTTTTT.

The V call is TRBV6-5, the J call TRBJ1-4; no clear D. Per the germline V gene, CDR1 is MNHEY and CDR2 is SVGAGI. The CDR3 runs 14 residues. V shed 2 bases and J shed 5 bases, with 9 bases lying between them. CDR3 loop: CASSYRVENEKLFF. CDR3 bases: TGTGCCAGCAGTTACCGAGTAGAGAATGAAAAACTGTTTTTT.

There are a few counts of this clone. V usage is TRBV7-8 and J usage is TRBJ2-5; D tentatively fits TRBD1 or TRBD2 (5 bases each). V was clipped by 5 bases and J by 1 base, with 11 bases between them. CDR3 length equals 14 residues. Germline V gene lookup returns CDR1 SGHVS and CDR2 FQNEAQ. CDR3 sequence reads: CASSLRDRQETQYF. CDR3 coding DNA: TGTGCCAGCAGCCTCCGGGACCGCCAAGAGACCCAGTACTTC.

The CDR3 DNA reads as TGTGCCAGCAGTTACTCGTTCGCCAGGGGAATTGAAGCTTTCTTT. It specifies CASSYSFARGIEAFF. The chain carries TRBV6-5 and TRBJ1-1, with a possible D match to TRBD1 (6 bases). Germline loops: CDR1 MNHEY, CDR2 SVGAGI. The CDR3 has 15 amino acids. The germline V and J ends were trimmed by 0 bases and 7 bases, with 15 bases remaining between them.

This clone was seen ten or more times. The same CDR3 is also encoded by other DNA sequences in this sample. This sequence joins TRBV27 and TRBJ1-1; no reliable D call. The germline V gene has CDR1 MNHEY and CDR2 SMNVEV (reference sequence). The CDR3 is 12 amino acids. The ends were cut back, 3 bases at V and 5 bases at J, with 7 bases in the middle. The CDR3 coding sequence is TGTGCCAGCAGTTTTCGGGGAACTGAAGCTTTCTTT. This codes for CASSFRGTEAFF.

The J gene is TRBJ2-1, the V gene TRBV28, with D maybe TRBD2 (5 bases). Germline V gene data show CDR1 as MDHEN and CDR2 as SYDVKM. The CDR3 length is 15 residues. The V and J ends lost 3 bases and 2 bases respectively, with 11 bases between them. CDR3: CASSFRSGAYNEQFF. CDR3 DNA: TGTGCCAGCAGTTTCCGAAGCGGCGCCTACAATGAGCAGTTCTTC.

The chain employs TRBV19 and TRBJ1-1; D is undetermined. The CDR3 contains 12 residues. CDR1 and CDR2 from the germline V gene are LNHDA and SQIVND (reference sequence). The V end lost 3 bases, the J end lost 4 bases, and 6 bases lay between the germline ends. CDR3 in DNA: TGTGCCAGTAGTATCGCAAGCACTGAAGCTTTCTTT. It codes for CASSIASTEAFF.

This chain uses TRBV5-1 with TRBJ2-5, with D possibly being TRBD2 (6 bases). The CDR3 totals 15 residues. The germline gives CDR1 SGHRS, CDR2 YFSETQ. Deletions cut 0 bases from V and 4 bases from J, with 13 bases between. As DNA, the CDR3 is TGCGCCAGCAGCTTGGGAGTCGGGGAGGTAGAGACCCAGTACTTC. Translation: CASSLGVGEVETQYF.

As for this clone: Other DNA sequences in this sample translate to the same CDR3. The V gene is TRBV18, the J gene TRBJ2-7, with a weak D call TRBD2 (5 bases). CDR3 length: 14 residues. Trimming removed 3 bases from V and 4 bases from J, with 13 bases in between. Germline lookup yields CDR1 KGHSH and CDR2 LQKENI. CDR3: CASSPSGVPYEQYF. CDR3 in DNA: TGTGCCAGCTCACCGAGCGGAGTCCCTTACGAGCAGTACTTC.